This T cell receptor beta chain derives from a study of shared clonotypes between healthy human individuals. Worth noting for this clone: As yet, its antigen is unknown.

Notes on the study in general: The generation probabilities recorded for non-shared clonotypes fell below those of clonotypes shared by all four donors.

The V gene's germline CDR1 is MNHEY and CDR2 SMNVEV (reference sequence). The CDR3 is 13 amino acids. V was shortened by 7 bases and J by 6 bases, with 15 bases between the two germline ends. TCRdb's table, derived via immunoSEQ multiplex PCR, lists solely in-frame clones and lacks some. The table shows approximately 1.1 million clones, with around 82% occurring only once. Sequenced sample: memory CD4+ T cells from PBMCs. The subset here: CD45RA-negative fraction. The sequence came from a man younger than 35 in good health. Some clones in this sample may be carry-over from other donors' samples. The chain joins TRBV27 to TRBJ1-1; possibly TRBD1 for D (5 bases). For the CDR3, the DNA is TGTGCCAGCATTAGAATGGGGGTACCTGAAGCTTTCTTT. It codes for CASIRMGVPEAFF.